This T cell receptor (beta chain) was identified during a study of T cells after yellow fever vaccination. For the study at large: The fractions with low cell numbers were processed using SMART-Seq v4 Ultra Low Input. Whole-study findings and limits: A weaker secondary response peaked on day 5, the primary on day 15. Most clones from primary vaccination resurfaced after the booster (approximately 95% CD4, approximately 88% CD8).

Points on this clonotype: The antigen is undetermined.

CDR1 is SGHTA and CDR2 is FQGNSA in the germline V gene. The V end lost 1 base, the J end lost 4 bases, and 11 bases lay between the germline ends. The CDR3 runs 15 residues. Synthesis of TCR cDNA relied on 5'RACE template switching, which attached a universal primer site and UMIs. Each CDR3 protein is one row after TCRdb ran MiXCR on the 5' RACE reads. In the table there are a few hundred thousand distinct CDR3 sequences, less than 9% of which are singletons. The V call is TRBV7-2, the J call TRBJ1-3; D gene unclear. This material consisted of CD4+ T cells sorted from PBMCs, taken 15 days after the yellow fever booster vaccination. The receptor was isolated from a man aged 30-40 years who received the YFV17D yellow fever vaccine. For the CDR3, the DNA is TGTGCCAGCAGCTTAGTGGGAGGAGTAGGAAACACCATATATTTT. Residues: CASSLVGGVGNTIYF.